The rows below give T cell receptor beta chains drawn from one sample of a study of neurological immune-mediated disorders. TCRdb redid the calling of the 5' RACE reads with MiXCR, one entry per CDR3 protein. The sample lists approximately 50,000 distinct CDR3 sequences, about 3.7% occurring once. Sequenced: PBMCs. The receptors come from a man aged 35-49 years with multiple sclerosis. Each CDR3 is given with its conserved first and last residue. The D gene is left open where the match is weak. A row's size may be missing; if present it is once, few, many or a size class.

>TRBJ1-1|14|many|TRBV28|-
TGTGCCAGCAGTTCGGACAGTGCGAACACTGAAGCTTTCTTT
CASSSDSANTEAFF
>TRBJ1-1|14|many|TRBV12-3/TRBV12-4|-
TGTGCCAGCAGTTTTAGGGGCCTGAACACTGAAGCTTTCTTT
CASSFRGLNTEAFF
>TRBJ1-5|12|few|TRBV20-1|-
TGCAGTGCTAGCAACAGCACGCGGCCCCAGAATTTT
CSASNSTRPQNF
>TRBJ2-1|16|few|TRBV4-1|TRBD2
TGCGCCAGCAGCCGAGGACTAGCGGGGAAGAACAATGAGCAGTTCTTC
CASSRGLAGKNNEQFF
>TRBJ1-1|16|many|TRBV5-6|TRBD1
TGTGCCAGCAACCTGTACTCGACAGGGAGGAACACTGAAGCTTTCTTT
CASNLYSTGRNTEAFF
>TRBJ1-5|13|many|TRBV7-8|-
TGTGCCAGCAGCTTAGCGGAGAGGCAGCCCCAGCATTTT
CASSLAERQPQHF
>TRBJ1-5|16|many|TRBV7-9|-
TGTGCCAGCAGCCCATCCAACGCCGGGGGCAATCAGCCCCAGCATTTT
CASSPSNAGGNQPQHF
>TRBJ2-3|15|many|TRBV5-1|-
TGCGCCAGCAGCTTCGGTGGGGCCGGCACAGATACGCAGTATTTT
CASSFGGAGTDTQYF
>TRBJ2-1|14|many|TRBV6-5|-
TGTGCCAGCAGTAGAGAACCCGATGTTGATGAGCAGTTCTTC
CASSREPDVDEQFF
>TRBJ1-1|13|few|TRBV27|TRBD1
TGTGCCAGCAGTCCGGGAGACAGGGCTGAAGCTTTCTTT
CASSPGDRAEAFF
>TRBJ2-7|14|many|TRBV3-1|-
TGTGCCAGCAGCCAAGAAGGGGCAGCCTACGAGCAGTACTTC
CASSQEGAAYEQYF
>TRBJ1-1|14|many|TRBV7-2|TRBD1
TGTGCCAGCAGCTTACAGGGGGCGGGGACTGAAGCTTTCTTT
CASSLQGAGTEAFF
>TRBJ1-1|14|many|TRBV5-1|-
TGCGCCAGCAGCGTAGGGCTTGGGGACACTGAAGCTTTCTTT
CASSVGLGDTEAFF
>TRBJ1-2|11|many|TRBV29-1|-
TGCAGCGTTGTCTGGAACTATGGCTACACCTTC
CSVVWNYGYTF
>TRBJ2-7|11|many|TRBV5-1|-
TGCGCCAGCGGCTCGCGCTACGAGCAGTACTTC
CASGSRYEQYF
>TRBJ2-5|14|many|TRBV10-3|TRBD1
TGTGCCATCAGTGCCGGGACAGGGATCGAGACCCAGTACTTC
CAISAGTGIETQYF
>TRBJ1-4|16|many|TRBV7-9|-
TGTGCCAGCAGCTTAAGCAGGACAGCAACTAATGAAAAACTGTTTTTT
CASSLSRTATNEKLFF
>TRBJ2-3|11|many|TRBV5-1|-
TGCGCCAGCAGCTTGGACGATACGCAGTATTTT
CASSLDDTQYF
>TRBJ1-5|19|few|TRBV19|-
TGTGCCAGTAGTTTGCACCTCCAGGGATCCGATAATAGCAATCAGCCCCAGAATTTT
CASSLHLQGSDNSNQPQNF
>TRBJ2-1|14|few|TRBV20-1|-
TGCAGTGCTAGAAGTTGGCTCACTAACAATGAGCAGTTCTTC
CSARSWLTNNEQFF
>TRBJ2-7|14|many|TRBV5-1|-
TGCGCCAGCAGCTCATTGCCTCCTAGCGACGAGCAGTACTTC
CASSSLPPSDEQYF
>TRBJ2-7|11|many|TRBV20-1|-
TGCAGTGCCTCTGGAGGGAACGAGCAGTACTTC
CSASGGNEQYF
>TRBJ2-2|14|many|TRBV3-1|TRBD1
TGTGCCAGCAGCCACAGGGGGAGCACCGGGGAGCTGTTTTTT
CASSHRGSTGELFF
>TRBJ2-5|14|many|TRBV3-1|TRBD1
TGTGCCAGCAGCCCGTTCGGGACAGGAGAGACCCAGTACTTC
CASSPFGTGETQYF
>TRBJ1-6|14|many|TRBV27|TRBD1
TGTGCCAGCAGTTTGGGACAGCGGAATTCACCCCTCCACTTT
CASSLGQRNSPLHF
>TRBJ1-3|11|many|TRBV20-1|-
TGCAGTGTAGATTCTGGAAACACCATATATTTT
CSVDSGNTIYF
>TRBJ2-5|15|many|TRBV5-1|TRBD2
TGCGCCAGCACTGCCCTGCCGGGGGGGCCCGAGACCCAGTACTTC
CASTALPGGPETQYF
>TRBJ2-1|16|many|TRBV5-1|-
TGCGCCAGCAGCTCCCGGGGAAGGAAACCCTACAATGAGCAGTTCTTC
CASSSRGRKPYNEQFF
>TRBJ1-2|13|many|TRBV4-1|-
TGCGCCAGCAGCAAAGACCGTAACTATGGCTACACCTTC
CASSKDRNYGYTF
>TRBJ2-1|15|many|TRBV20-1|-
TGCAGTACTAGGGCTTGGGGTGCCTCGCTGTGGGAGCAGTTCTTC
CSTRAWGASLWEQFF
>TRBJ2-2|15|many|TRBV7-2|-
TGTGCCAGCAGCGCACGGGGCGGTAACACCGGGGAGCTGTTTTTT
CASSARGGNTGELFF
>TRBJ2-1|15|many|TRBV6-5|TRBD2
TGTGCCAGCAGTTACTCGCTAGCGGGGGGGGATGAGCAGTTCTTC
CASSYSLAGGDEQFF
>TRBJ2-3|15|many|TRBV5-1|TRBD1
TGCGCCAGCAGCCCCATGGACAGGTTAACAGATACGCAGTATTTT
CASSPMDRLTDTQYF
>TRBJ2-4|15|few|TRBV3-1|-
TGTGCCAGCAGCGATGGACTTTTAGCCAAAAACATTCAGTACTTC
CASSDGLLAKNIQYF
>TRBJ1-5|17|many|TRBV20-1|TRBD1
TGCAGTGCTAGAGATGGTACGGCAGGGGGTCCCAGGGAGCCCCAGCATTTT
CSARDGTAGGPREPQHF
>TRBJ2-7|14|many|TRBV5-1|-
TGCGCCAGCAGCACTTCTTTGGAGGGCTACGAGCAGTACTTC
CASSTSLEGYEQYF
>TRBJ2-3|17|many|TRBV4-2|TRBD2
TGTGCCAGCAGCCAAAGTCTAGCGGGGGGCCCGACAGATACGCAGTATTTT
CASSQSLAGGPTDTQYF
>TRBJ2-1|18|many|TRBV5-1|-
TGCGCCAGCAGCTTGGTAATTACTTGGGGGAGCTCCTACAATGAGCAGTTCTTC
CASSLVITWGSSYNEQFF
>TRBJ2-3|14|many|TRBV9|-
TGTGCCAGCAGCATGTCGACTAGCACAGATACGCAGTATTTT
CASSMSTSTDTQYF
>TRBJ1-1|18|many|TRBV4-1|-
TGCGCCAGCAGCCCCAATTTCGCAGGGGCCAGCCCGGGCACTGAAGCTTTCTTT
CASSPNFAGASPGTEAFF
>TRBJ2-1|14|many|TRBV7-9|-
TGTGCCAGCAGCCCGATGGGGGGAGAAAATGAGCAGTTCTTC
CASSPMGGENEQFF
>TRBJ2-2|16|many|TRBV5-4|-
TGTGCCAGCAGCTTGGCCAGTACAGCGATGACCGGGGAGCTGTTTTTT
CASSLASTAMTGELFF
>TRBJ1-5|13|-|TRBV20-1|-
TGCAGTGCTAGAGGGACAGAAGGTCAGCCCCAGAATTTT
CSARGTEGQPQNF
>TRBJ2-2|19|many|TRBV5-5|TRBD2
TGTGCCAGCAGCTCGCAGGAGAGCGGGGGGTTCGCGAACACCGGGGAGCTGTTTTTT
CASSSQESGGFANTGELFF
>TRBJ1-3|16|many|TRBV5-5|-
TGTGCCAGCAGCTTGATGAGGGACACCTCTGGAAACACCATATATTTT
CASSLMRDTSGNTIYF
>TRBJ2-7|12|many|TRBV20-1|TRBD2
TGCAGTGCACGACGGAGCGGGAGGGAGCAGTACTTC
CSARRSGREQYF
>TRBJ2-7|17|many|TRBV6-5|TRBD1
TGTGCCAGCAGTTACTCGACAGGTGGGACAGGGTCCTACGAGCAGTACTTC
CASSYSTGGTGSYEQYF
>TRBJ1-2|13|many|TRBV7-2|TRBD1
TGTGCCAGCAGCACACAGGGGGTGGGTGGCTACACCTTC
CASSTQGVGGYTF
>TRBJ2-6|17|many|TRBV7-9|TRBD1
TGTGCCAGCAGACAGGGACAGGGGGCCTCTGGGGCCAACGTCCTGACTTTC
CASRQGQGASGANVLTF
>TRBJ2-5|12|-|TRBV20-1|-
TGCAGTGCTAGGAAGGGGGAAGAGACCCAGTACTTC
CSARKGEETQYF
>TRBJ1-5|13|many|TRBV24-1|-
TGTGCCACCAGTGATCAGGACAATCAGCCCCAGCATTTT
CATSDQDNQPQHF
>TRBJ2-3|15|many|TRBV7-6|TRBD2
TGTGCCAGCAGCTATTCTAGCGGGGGGAGGGATACGCAGTATTTT
CASSYSSGGRDTQYF
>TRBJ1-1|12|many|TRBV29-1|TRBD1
TGCAGCGCTCGGGACAGGGGAACTGAAGCTTTCTTT
CSARDRGTEAFF
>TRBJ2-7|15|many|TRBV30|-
TGTGCCTGGAAATGGGACGGCCTGAGCTCCTACGAGCAGTACTTC
CAWKWDGLSSYEQYF
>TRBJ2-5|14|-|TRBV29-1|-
TGCAGCGTTGAATCGTGGGGCGGAGGAGAGACCCAGTACTTC
CSVESWGGGETQYF